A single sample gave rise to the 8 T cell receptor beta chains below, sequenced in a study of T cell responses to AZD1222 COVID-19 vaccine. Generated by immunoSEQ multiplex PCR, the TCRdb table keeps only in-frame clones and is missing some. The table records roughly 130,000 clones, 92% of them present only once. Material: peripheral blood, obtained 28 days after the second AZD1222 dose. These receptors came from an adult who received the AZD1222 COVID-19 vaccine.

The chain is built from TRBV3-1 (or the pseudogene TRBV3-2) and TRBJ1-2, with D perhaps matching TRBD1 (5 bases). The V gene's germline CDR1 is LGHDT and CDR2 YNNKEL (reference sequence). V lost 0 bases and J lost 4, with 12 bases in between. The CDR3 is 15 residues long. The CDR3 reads CASSQEWGMGYGYTF. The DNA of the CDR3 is TGTGCCAGCAGCCAAGAATGGGGGATGGGCTATGGCTACACCTTC.

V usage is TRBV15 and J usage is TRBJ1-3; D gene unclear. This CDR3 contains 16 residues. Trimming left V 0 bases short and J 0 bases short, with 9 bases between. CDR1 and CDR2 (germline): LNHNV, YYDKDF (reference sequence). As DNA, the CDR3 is TGTGCCACCAGCAGAGATTACGGATCCTCTGGAAACACCATATATTTT. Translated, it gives CATSRDYGSSGNTIYF. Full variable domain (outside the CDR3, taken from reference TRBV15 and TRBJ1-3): DAMVIQNPRYQVTQFGKPVTLSCSQTLNHNVMYWYQQKSSQAPKLLFHYYDKDFNNEADTPDNFQSRRPNTSFCFLDIRSPGLGDTAMYLCATSRDYGSSGNTIYFGEGSWLTVV.

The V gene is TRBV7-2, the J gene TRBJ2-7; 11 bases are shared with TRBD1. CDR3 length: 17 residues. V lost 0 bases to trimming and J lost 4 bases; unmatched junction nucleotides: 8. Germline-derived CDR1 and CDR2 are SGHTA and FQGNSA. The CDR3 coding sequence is TGTGCCAGCAGCTTAGCGCGGACAGGGGGCGCAGTGTACGAGCAGTACTTC. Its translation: CASSLARTGGAVYEQYF.

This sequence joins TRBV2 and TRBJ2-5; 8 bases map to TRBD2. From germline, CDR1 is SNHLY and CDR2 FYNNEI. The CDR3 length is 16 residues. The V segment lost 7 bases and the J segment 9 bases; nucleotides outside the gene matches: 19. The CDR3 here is CASKETAGDPVGAQYF. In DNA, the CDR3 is TGTGCCAGCAAGGAAACAGCGGGGGACCCGGTCGGGGCCCAGTACTTC.

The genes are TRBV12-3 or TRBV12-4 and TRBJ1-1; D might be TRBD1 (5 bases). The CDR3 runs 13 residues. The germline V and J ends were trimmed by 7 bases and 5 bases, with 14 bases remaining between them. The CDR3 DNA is TGTGCCAGCATAGTCGCGGGGGTAACTGAAGCTTTCTTT. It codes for CASIVAGVTEAFF.

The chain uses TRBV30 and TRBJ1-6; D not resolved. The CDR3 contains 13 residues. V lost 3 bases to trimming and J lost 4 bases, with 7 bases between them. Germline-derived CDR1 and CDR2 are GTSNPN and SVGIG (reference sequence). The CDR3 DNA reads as TGTGCCTGGAGGGAGTCTTATAATTCACCCCTCCACTTT. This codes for CAWRESYNSPLHF.

CDR3 DNA: TGTGCCAGCAGCTTACGAGCGGGAAACACCATATATTTT. As protein: CASSLRAGNTIYF. V usage is TRBV7-2 and J usage is TRBJ1-3; D gene unclear. CDR1 and CDR2 (germline): SGHTA, FQGNSA. V was shortened by 2 bases and J by 4 bases, with 6 bases between the two germline ends. The CDR3 totals 13 residues.

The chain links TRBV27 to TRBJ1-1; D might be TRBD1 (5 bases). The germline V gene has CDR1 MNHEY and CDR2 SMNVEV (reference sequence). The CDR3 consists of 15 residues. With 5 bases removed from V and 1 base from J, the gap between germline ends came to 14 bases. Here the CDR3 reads CASSQSRGRNTEAFF. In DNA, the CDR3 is TGTGCCAGCAGTCAAAGTAGGGGTAGGAACACTGAAGCTTTCTTT.